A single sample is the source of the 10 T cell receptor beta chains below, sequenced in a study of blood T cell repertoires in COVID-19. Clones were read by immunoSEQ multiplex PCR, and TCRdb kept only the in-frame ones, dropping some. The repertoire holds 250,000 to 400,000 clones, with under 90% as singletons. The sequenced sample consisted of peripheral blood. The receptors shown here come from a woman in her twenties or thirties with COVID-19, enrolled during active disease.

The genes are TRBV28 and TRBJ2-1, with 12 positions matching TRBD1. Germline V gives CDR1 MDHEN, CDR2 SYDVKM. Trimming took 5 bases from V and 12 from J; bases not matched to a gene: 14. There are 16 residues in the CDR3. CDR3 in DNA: TGTGCCAGCAGTAGTCCCGGGACAGGGGGCGGTTATGGGCAGTTCTTC. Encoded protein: CASSSPGTGGGYGQFF.

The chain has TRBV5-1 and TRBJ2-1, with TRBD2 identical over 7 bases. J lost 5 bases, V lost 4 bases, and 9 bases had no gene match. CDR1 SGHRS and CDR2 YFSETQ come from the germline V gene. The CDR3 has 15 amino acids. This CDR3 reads CASSEEGTIDNEQFF. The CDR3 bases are TGCGCCAGCAGCGAGGAGGGGACTATCGACAATGAGCAGTTCTTC. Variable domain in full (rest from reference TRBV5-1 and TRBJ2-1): KAGVTQTPRYLIKTRGQQVTLSCSPISGHRSVSWYQQTPGQGLQFLFEYFSETQRNKGNFPGRFSGRQFSNSRSEMNVSTLELGDSALYLCASSEEGTIDNEQFFGPGTRLTVL.

CDR3 in amino acids: CASSRSIGGAYEQYF. As DNA, the CDR3 is TGTGCCAGCAGCAGATCAATCGGGGGAGCCTACGAGCAGTACTTC. The V call is TRBV3-1 (or the pseudogene TRBV3-2), the J call TRBJ2-7; D may be TRBD2 (6 bases). The CDR3 totals 15 residues. From germline, CDR1 is LGHDT and CDR2 YNNKEL (reference sequence). The V end was cut by 5 bases, the J end by 2 bases, with 16 bases between.

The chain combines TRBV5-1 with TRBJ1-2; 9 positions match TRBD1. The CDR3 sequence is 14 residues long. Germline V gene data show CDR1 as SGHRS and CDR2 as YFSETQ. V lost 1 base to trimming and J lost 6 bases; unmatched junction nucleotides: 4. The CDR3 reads CASSLLQGADGYTF. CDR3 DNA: TGCGCCAGCAGCTTGTTACAGGGGGCTGATGGCTACACCTTC.

The CDR3, as DNA: TGTGCCTGGAGTCCTAGCGGGATGTTCACCTACGAGCAGTACTTC. It yields the protein CAWSPSGMFTYEQYF. The chain couples TRBV30 to TRBJ2-7; 9 bases fit TRBD2. Germline V lookup: CDR1 GTSNPN, CDR2 SVGIG (reference sequence). The CDR3 is made up of 15 amino acids. J gave up 2 bases and V 2 bases, and 7 bases lay outside the gene matches.

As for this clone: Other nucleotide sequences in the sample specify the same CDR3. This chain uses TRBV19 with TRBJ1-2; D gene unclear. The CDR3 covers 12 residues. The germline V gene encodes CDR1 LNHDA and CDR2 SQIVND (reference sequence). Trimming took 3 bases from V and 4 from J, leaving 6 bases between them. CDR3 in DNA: TGTGCCAGTAGTATCACCGGCTATGGCTACACCTTC. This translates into CASSITGYGYTF.

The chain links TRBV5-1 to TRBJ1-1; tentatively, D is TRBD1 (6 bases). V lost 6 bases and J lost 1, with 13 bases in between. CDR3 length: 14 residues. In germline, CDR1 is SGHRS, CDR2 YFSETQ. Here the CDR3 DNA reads TGCGCCAGCACCGATCCGGGACAGAACACTGAAGCTTTCTTT. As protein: CASTDPGQNTEAFF.

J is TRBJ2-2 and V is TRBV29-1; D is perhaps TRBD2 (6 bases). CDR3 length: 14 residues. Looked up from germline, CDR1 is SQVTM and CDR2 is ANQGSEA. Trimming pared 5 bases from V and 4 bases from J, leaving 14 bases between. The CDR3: CSVHTSLSTGELFF. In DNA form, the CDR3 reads TGCAGCGTTCATACTAGCTTGAGCACCGGGGAGCTGTTTTTT.

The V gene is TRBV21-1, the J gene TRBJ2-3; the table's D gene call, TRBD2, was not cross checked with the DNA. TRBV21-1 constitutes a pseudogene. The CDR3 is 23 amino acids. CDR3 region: CASSKRYLATRGFRAASTDTQYF. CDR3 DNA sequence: TGTGCCAGCAGCAAAAGGTACCTGGCCACTAGAGGTTTTCGGGCCGCTAGCACAGATACGCAGTATTTT.

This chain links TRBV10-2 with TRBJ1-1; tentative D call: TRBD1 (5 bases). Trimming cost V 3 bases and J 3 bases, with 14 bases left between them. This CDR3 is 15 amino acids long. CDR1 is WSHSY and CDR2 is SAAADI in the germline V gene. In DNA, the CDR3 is TGCGCCAGCAGTGATGGGAAACAGGCGTACACTGAAGCTTTCTTT. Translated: CASSDGKQAYTEAFF.